The clone carrying this TCR beta chain occurred once. Libraries were prepared by immunoSEQ multiplex PCR; TCRdb keeps only in-frame clonotypes and omits some of them. The top ten clones hold 0.36% of a sample with about 2.4 million clones, approximately 93% of them seen once. The sample belongs to a study of shared clonotypes between healthy human individuals. V was pared by 3 bases and J by 3 bases, with 8 bases of the junction left unmatched. The germline CDR1 and CDR2 sequences are SGHDT and YYEEEE. This CDR3 spans 15 amino acids. The TCR originated in a man younger than 30 in good health. Some clones in this sample may be carry-over from other donors' samples. The V and J genes are TRBV5-6 and TRBJ1-1, with TRBD1 identical over 7 bases. The sequenced sample was naive CD4+ T cells from PBMCs. Subset described: CD45RA+ positively selected. CDR3 in amino acids: CASSSPRQGDTEAFF. The CDR3 bases are TGTGCCAGCAGCTCCCCTAGGCAGGGGGACACTGAAGCTTTCTTT.